Here is one T cell receptor beta chain with its context. These data belong to a study of blood T cells in healthy people across ages. Together with a sample-barcoded 5' primer, a J-beta primer mix was included in a second PCR lasting roughly 7 to 11 cycles. Every molecule of cDNA carried a tag from a template-switch adaptor with 12 random nucleotides. Using its own MiXCR run on the 5' RACE reads, TCRdb lists one record per CDR3 protein. The table lists about 680,000 distinct CDR3 sequences, about 52% of them singletons. The origin of this receptor is a woman in her sixties in good health. The sample was blood.

The CDR3 DNA reads as TGTGCCAGCAGCTGGGGCGGGGTTAGCTCCTACGAGCAGTACTTC. Protein sequence: CASSWGGVSSYEQYF. The genes are TRBV21-1 and TRBJ2-7; the D segment call TRBD1 is taken from the table without a DNA check. TRBV21-1 is flagged as a pseudogene. The CDR3 runs 15 residues.